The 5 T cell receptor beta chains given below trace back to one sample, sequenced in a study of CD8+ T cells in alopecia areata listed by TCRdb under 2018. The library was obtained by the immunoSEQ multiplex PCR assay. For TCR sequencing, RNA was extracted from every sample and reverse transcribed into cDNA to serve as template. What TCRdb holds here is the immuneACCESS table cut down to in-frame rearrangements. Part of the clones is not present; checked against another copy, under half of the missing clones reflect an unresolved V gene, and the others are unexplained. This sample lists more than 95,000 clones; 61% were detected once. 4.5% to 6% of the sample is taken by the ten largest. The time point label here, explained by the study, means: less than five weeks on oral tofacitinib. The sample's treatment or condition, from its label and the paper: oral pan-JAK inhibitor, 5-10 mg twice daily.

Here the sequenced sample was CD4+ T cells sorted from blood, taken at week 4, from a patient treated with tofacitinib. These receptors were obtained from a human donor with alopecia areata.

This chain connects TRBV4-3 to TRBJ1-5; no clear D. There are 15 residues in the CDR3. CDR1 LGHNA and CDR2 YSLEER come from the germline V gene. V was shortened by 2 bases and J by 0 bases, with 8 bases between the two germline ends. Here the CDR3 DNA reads TGCGCCAGCAGCCAACGATTTTCTAGCAATCAGCCCCAGCATTTT. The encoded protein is CASSQRFSSNQPQHF.

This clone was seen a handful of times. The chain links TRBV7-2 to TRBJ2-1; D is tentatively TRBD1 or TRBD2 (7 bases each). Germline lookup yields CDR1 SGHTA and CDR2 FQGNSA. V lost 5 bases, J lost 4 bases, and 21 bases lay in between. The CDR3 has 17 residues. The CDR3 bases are TGTGCCAGCAGCCCAAGGGGGGGGACAGAAGGATACAATGAGCAGTTCTTC. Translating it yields CASSPRGGTEGYNEQFF.

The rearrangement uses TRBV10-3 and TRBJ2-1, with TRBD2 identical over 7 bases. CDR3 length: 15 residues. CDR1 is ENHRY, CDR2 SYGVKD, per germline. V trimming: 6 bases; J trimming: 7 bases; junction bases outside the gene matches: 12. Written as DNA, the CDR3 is TGTGCCATCAGCCCCGGGACTACTCGGGAAAATGAGCAGTTCTTC. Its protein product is CAISPGTTRENEQFF.

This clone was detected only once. The CDR3 region has the DNA TGTGCCAGCTCACCACTCGGGGTAGATGCGGGCTACACCTTC. Its protein product is CASSPLGVDAGYTF. The rearrangement links TRBV18 to TRBJ1-2; D ambiguous. Trimming removed 1 base from V and 8 bases from J, with 14 bases in between. CDR3 length: 14 amino acids. Germline CDR1 reads KGHSH; CDR2 reads LQKENI.

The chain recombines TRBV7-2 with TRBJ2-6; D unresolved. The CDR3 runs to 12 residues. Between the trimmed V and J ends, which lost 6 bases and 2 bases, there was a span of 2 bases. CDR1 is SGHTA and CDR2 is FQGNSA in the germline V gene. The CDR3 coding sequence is TGTGCCAGCAGGGCTGGGGCCAACGTCCTGACTTTC. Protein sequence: CASRAGANVLTF.